These 7 T cell receptor beta chains came from one sample sequenced in a study of blood T cells in healthy people across ages. PCR was performed a second time for about 6 to 12 cycles using a sample-barcoded 5' primer and a J-beta primer mix. MiXCR, run by TCRdb on the 5' RACE reads, gives a single entry per CDR3 protein. Of some 850,000 distinct CDR3 sequences in the sample, around a quarter were seen once. These data were also reused for a study on T cells of mothers and their children.

Sequenced: blood. These receptors came from a boy younger than 18 in good health.

The rearrangement uses TRBV4-2 and TRBJ1-6; D may be TRBD1 (5 bases). The germline CDR1 and CDR2 sequences are LGHNA and YNFKEQ. The CDR3 contains 15 residues. With 1 base removed from V and 7 bases from J, the gap between germline ends came to 11 bases. The CDR3 DNA reads TGTGCCAGCAGCCAAGGTACAGGAACCAATTCACCCCTCCACTTT. As protein: CASSQGTGTNSPLHF.

About this clonotype itself: A read error likely explains this, since a far larger clone differs by one base. The chain links TRBV7-2 to TRBJ2-5; 9 positions match TRBD1. In germline, CDR1 is SGHTA, CDR2 FQGNSA. There are 14 residues in the CDR3. Trimming took 5 bases from V and 4 from J; bases not matched to a gene: 5. CDR3 amino acids: CASSPGTGTETQYF. DNA of the CDR3: TGTGCCAGCAGCCCCGGGACAGGGACAGAGACCCAGTACTTC.

Worth noting for this clonotype: The germline gene is not matched at one end of the junction; a read error may be the cause. This chain links TRBV9 with TRBJ1-2, with a tentative D call TRBD1 (5 bases). The CDR3 has 13 residues. CDR1 and CDR2 from the germline V gene are SGDLS and YYNGEE. Here the CDR3 DNA reads TGTACCAGCAGCGTCCAGGGTAGCTATGGCTACACCTTC. Amino acids: CTSSVQGSYGYTF.

Only a few counts were recorded for this clonotype. The chain couples TRBV12-3 or TRBV12-4 to TRBJ2-5; D remains unclear. The J call may be faulty, since TRBJ2-1 better matches the DNA end. The CDR3 spans 13 residues. DNA for the CDR3: TGTGCCAGCAGTTTAAGTCTCGTTGCTGAGCAGTTCTTC. Encoded protein: CASSLSLVAEQFF.

The V gene is TRBV7-2, the J gene TRBJ2-2, with TRBD2 identical over 11 bases. Germline-derived CDR1 and CDR2 are SGHTA and FQGNSA. This CDR3 region has 14 residues. In nucleotides, the CDR3 is TGTTCCTCCGGACTAGCGGGGAACACCGGGGAGCTGTTTTTT. This sequence encodes CSSGLAGNTGELFF. Full variable domain (missing parts from reference TRBV7-2 and TRBJ2-2): GAGVSQSPSNKVTEKGKDVELRCDPISGHTALYWYRQSLGQGLEFLIYFQGNSAPDKSGLPSDRFSAERTGGSVSTLTIQRTQQEDSAVYLCSSGLAGNTGELFFGEGSRLTVL.

The rearrangement joins TRBV20-1 to TRBJ2-5; D tentatively fits TRBD1 or TRBD2 (5 bases each). Germline-derived CDR1 and CDR2 are DFQATT and SNEGSKA (reference sequence). The CDR3 spans 14 residues. The V gene lost 3 bases and the J gene lost 14 bases, with 25 bases spanning the gap. The CDR3 nucleotides read TGCAGTGCTAGTTCGGGGCAAGTACCGAACTTGGCCTACTTC. This sequence encodes CSASSGQVPNLAYF.

J is TRBJ1-4 and V is TRBV12-3 or TRBV12-4; TRBD1 matches at 9 bases. V lost 7 bases and J lost 1; bases outside the gene matches: 7. The CDR3 is 16 residues long. CDR3 amino acids: CASTLGQGGTNEKLFF. For the CDR3, the DNA is TGTGCCAGCACCCTGGGACAGGGAGGAACTAATGAAAAACTGTTTTTT.